The 29 T cell receptor beta chains presented below share a single source sample, sequenced in a study of T cell repertoires in cytomegalovirus infection. One entry per CDR3 protein results from TCRdb running MiXCR on the reads. The data contain approximately 910,000 distinct CDR3 sequences, around a third of them seen just once; the ten biggest clones take up about 14%. Their target antigens are unknown. Specimen: cultured CD8+ T cells from PBMCs, collected from culture after CMV antigen stimulation. Receptors originate from a human donor in good health (CMV status not recorded). Some clones in this sample may be carry-over from other donors' samples.

This clonotype showed up just once. The chain has TRBV11-2 and TRBJ1-2, with D possibly matching TRBD1 (5 bases). Germline V gives CDR1 SGHAT, CDR2 FQNNGV. Deletions cut 4 bases from V and 6 bases from J, with 15 bases between. This CDR3 is 14 amino acids long. CDR3 residues: CASSWGGSTNGYTF. CDR3 bases: TGTGCCAGCAGCTGGGGCGGGAGTACGAATGGCTACACCTTC.

There are a few counts of this clonotype. The rearrangement links TRBV19 to TRBJ1-1, with D hard to call. From germline, CDR1 is LNHDA and CDR2 SQIVND (reference sequence). CDR3 length: 13 amino acids. V lost 10 bases and J 8 bases, leaving 20 bases between the germline ends. In nucleotides, the CDR3 is TGTGCCATCAGCGGCGGGCTTGGTTTGGAAGCTTTCTTT. Protein: CAISGGLGLEAFF.

This clonotype was found many times. The chain employs TRBV7-9 and TRBJ2-3, with unresolved D. Trimming pared 1 base from V and 2 bases from J, leaving 10 bases between. CDR3 length equals 15 residues. Per the germline V gene, CDR1 is SEHNR and CDR2 is FQNEAQ (reference sequence). The CDR3 nucleotides read TGTGCCAGCAGCTTAGAACTGGACCCCACAGATACGCAGTATTTT. It specifies CASSLELDPTDTQYF.

This clonotype occurred many times. The chain uses TRBV7-6 and TRBJ2-3, with 14 positions matching TRBD2. Looked up from germline, CDR1 is SGHVS and CDR2 is FNYEAQ. The J segment lost 1 base and the V segment lost 5 bases, leaving 11 bases of the junction unmatched. The CDR3 is 19 amino acids. This chain's CDR3 is CASSPRLAGGLYGTDTQYF. The DNA of the CDR3 is TGTGCCAGCAGCCCGAGACTAGCGGGGGGGTTGTACGGCACAGATACGCAGTATTTT. Supplemented by reference TRBV7-6 and TRBJ2-3, the full variable domain reads GAGVSQSPRYKVTKRGQDVALRCDPISGHVSLYWYRQALGQGPEFLTYFNYEAQQDKSGLPNDRFSAERPEGSISTLTIQRTEQRDSAMYRCASSPRLAGGLYGTDTQYFGPGTRLTVL.

In its sample, this clonotype was seen a few times. The CDR3 protein is CASSEESGPRWNSPLHF. The CDR3 DNA reads as TGTGCCAGCAGTGAAGAATCAGGTCCTAGATGGAATTCACCCCTCCACTTT. The chain couples TRBV6-1 to TRBJ1-6; D ambiguous. This CDR3 contains 17 residues. Germline V CDR1 and CDR2: MNHNS, SASEGT. Trimming cost V 1 base and J 7 bases, with 17 bases left between them.

This clonotype came up once. J is TRBJ1-2 and V is TRBV6-6, with TRBD1 matching over 10 bases. The CDR3 sequence is 15 residues long. CDR1 is MNHNY, CDR2 SVGAGI, per germline (reference sequence). The ends lost 2 bases at V and 6 bases at J; junction bases unmatched: 6. The CDR3 DNA reads as TGTGCCAGCAGTTACCCCGGGACAGGGGAGGATGGCTACACCTTC. Its protein is CASSYPGTGEDGYTF.

A few counts support this clonotype. The chain recombines TRBV4-3 with TRBJ2-3, with D unclear. V lost 1 base and J 5 bases, leaving 10 bases between the germline ends. The CDR3 is 14 amino acids. Germline V CDR1 and CDR2: LGHNA, YSLEER. CDR3 nucleotide sequence: TGCGCCAGCAGCCAAGTGACGGAGATAGATACGCAGTATTTT. This encodes CASSQVTEIDTQYF.

A few counts support this clonotype. The rearrangement uses TRBV6-2 or TRBV6-3 and TRBJ2-3; 8 nucleotides match TRBD2. The CDR3 length is 16 residues. With V trimmed by 2 bases and J by 0 bases, 4 bases remained unmatched. CDR1 MNHEY and CDR2 SVGEGT come from the germline V gene. The DNA of the CDR3 is TGTGCCAGCAGTTACGGGCGGGGGGCCAGCACAGATACGCAGTATTTT. Translation gives CASSYGRGASTDTQYF.

The chain joins TRBV12-3 or TRBV12-4 to TRBJ1-1, with 9 bases identical to TRBD1. V was clipped by 2 bases and J by 4 bases; unmatched bases: 5. The CDR3 consists of 15 residues. The CDR3 region has the DNA TGTGCCAGCAGTTTAACCCGGACAGGGGTCACTGAAGCTTTCTTT. Amino acid sequence: CASSLTRTGVTEAFF.

V gene TRBV6-5 combines with J gene TRBJ1-2, with TRBD1 as a possible D gene (5 bases). CDR1 and CDR2 from the germline V gene are MNHEY and SVGAGI. Trimming shortened V by 8 bases and J by 2 bases, and 12 bases separated the two germline ends. CDR3 size: 13 residues. Here the CDR3 reads CASRTGLNYGYTF. The CDR3, as DNA: TGTGCCAGCCGAACGGGACTCAACTATGGCTACACCTTC.

J is TRBJ2-7 and V is TRBV6-5; no clear D. The V gene lost 6 bases and the J gene lost 3 bases, with 15 bases spanning the gap. CDR3 size: 14 residues. The V gene's germline CDR1 is MNHEY and CDR2 SVGAGI. CDR3 DNA: TGTGCCAGCAGCCCAAATATAGACAACTACGAGCAGTACTTC. Its translation is CASSPNIDNYEQYF.

This clonotype was counted at least ten times. CDR3 sequence (DNA): TGTGCCAGCAGCCCAGAAACCCGGGGAGGCTACACCTTC. Encoded protein: CASSPETRGGYTF. The chain joins TRBV7-9 to TRBJ1-2; D unclear. The CDR3 length is 13 residues. Germline CDR1 is SEHNR and CDR2 is FQNEAQ (reference sequence). V lost 5 bases to trimming and J lost 8 bases, with 15 bases between them.

This clonotype was recorded many times. V usage is TRBV6-1 and J usage is TRBJ2-2; 7 bases agree with TRBD1. This CDR3 is 14 amino acids long. V dropped 6 bases and J dropped 5; count of bases not matched to a gene: 6. Germline V CDR1 and CDR2: MNHNS, SASEGT. For the CDR3, the DNA is TGTGCCAGCAGAGAACAGGGGAGTACCGGGGAGCTGTTTTTT. Its protein is CASREQGSTGELFF.

This clonotype was counted a few times. J is TRBJ2-7 and V is TRBV4-1, with D possibly being TRBD1 or TRBD2 (5 bases each). This CDR3 is built from 14 residues. CDR1 and CDR2 from the germline V gene are MGHRA and YSYEKL. V lost 2 bases, J lost 4 bases, and 12 bases lay in between. CDR3 residues: CASSQRDGLYEQYF. CDR3 nucleotides: TGCGCCAGCAGCCAAAGGGACGGTTTGTACGAGCAGTACTTC.

As regards this clonotype: One end of the junction varies from germline; a read error may be responsible. V and J are TRBV7-4 and TRBJ2-5; perhaps TRBD2 as D (5 bases). Germline V gene data show CDR1 as SGHVT and CDR2 as SQSDAQ. This CDR3 is 16 amino acids long. CDR3 in amino acids: CANSLEGPPYQETQYF. The CDR3, as DNA: TGTGCCAACAGCTTAGAGGGTCCCCCTTACCAAGAGACCCAGTACTTC.

This rearrangement joins TRBV19 to TRBJ2-1, with 7 bases aligning to TRBD1. This CDR3 is built from 15 residues. Trimming removed 5 bases from V and 8 bases from J; junction bases left unmatched: 12. The V gene's germline CDR1 is LNHDA and CDR2 SQIVND (reference sequence). CDR3 protein: CASSARLTGTDEQFF. The CDR3 nucleotides are TGTGCCAGTAGTGCCCGACTGACAGGGACAGATGAGCAGTTCTTC.

This clonotype was seen many times. The J gene is TRBJ1-6, the V gene TRBV4-1; 10 bases are shared with TRBD1. The CDR3 loop spans 21 amino acids. Losses at the gene ends were 2 bases for V and 7 bases for J; bases not matched to a gene: 20. Germline CDR1 and CDR2: MGHRA and YSYEKL. DNA for the CDR3: TGCGCCAGCAGCCAACTCCCGCCCAGCCGGGACAGGGGACCTAGGAATTCACCCCTCCACTTT. Translated, it gives CASSQLPPSRDRGPRNSPLHF.

This clonotype has just a few counts. The J gene is TRBJ1-4, the V gene TRBV6-1, with TRBD1 as a possible D gene (6 bases). V dropped 5 bases and J dropped 4 bases, with 14 bases sitting between them. The CDR3 has 15 amino acids. CDR1 is MNHNS, CDR2 SASEGT, per germline. CDR3 amino acids: CASSILTGVNEKLFF. CDR3 DNA sequence: TGTGCCAGCAGTATCCTGACAGGCGTTAATGAAAAACTGTTTTTT.

The rearrangement joins TRBV7-2 to TRBJ2-3, with a tentative D call TRBD2 (7 bases). This CDR3 region has 16 residues. Looked up from germline, CDR1 is SGHTA and CDR2 is FQGNSA. Trimming shortened V by 3 bases and J by 4 bases, and 17 bases separated the two germline ends. CDR3 protein: CASSLGGGFEADTQYF. Here the CDR3 DNA reads TGTGCCAGCAGCTTGGGGGGGGGCTTCGAGGCAGATACGCAGTATTTT.

This clonotype was found a few times. The CDR3 is CASSIDYRSARDGYTF. The CDR3 coding sequence is TGTGCCAGTAGTATAGATTACAGGTCAGCCAGGGATGGCTACACCTTC. The rearrangement links TRBV19 to TRBJ1-2, with D maybe TRBD1 (5 bases). The germline V gene encodes CDR1 LNHDA and CDR2 SQIVND (reference sequence). The V and J ends lost 0 bases and 6 bases respectively, with 17 bases between them. The CDR3 extends over 16 amino acids.

This clonotype was detected only a few times. This chain links TRBV9 with TRBJ2-5; 7 bases map to TRBD1. The length of the CDR3 is 14 residues. The ends lost 1 base at V and 1 base at J; junction bases unmatched: 1. In germline, CDR1 is SGDLS, CDR2 YYNGEE. The CDR3 reads CASSVTGAQETQYF. For the CDR3, the DNA is TGTGCCAGCAGCGTAACAGGGGCCCAAGAGACCCAGTACTTC.

This clonotype came up once. One end of the junction fails to match germline, which may point to a read error. This chain connects TRBV6-2 or TRBV6-3 to TRBJ1-1, with 11 bases fitting TRBD1. The germline V gene has CDR1 MNHEY and CDR2 SVGEGT. The CDR3 covers 15 residues. The CDR3 region is CDSSFLGTGGTEAFF. Written as DNA, the CDR3 is TGTGACAGCAGTTTCCTCGGGACAGGGGGCACTGAAGCTTTCTTT.

The chain has TRBV29-1 and TRBJ1-2; 9 bases agree with TRBD1. This CDR3 contains 14 residues. The V gene end was trimmed by 3 bases and the J gene end by 1 base; junction bases not matched to a gene: 3. CDR1 is SQVTM and CDR2 is ANQGSEA in the germline V gene. CDR3 amino acids: CSVDPGQGNYGYTF. Here the CDR3 DNA reads TGCAGCGTTGACCCGGGACAGGGTAACTATGGCTACACCTTC.

This clonotype was detected only a few times. The V and J genes are TRBV29-1 and TRBJ1-2; D is unclear. Trimming stripped 4 bases from V and 4 bases from J, with 10 bases between. The germline CDR1 and CDR2 sequences are SQVTM and ANQGSEA. This CDR3 comprises 12 residues. The CDR3 region is CSVVVSPYGYTF. The CDR3 DNA reads as TGCAGCGTTGTAGTCAGTCCCTATGGCTACACCTTC.

Comment on this clonotype: The junction departs from germline at one end; a sequencing error may be responsible. V gene TRBV19 combines with J gene TRBJ1-3; no clear D. CDR1 is LNHDA and CDR2 is SQIVND in the germline V gene (reference sequence). The CDR3 loop spans 14 amino acids. The CDR3 nucleotides read TGTGCCAGTAGTATAGGTTCCCCTGGAAACACCGTATATTTT. Translating gives CASSIGSPGNTVYF.

This clonotype was detected only a few times. This chain uses TRBV7-8 with TRBJ1-6; tentative D call: TRBD1 (5 bases). V was trimmed by 5 bases and J by 11 bases, leaving 22 bases between them. The CDR3 spans 16 residues. Germline-derived CDR1 and CDR2 are SGHVS and FQNEAQ. CDR3 region: CASSKDGAGSRAPLHF. The CDR3, as DNA: TGTGCCAGCAGCAAAGACGGGGCCGGGTCGAGGGCACCCCTCCACTTT.

About this clonotype: Given a much more abundant clone one base away, this may be a read error. This chain uses TRBV7-2 with TRBJ2-7, with D unclear. Germline CDR1 reads SGHTA; CDR2 reads FQGNSA. The CDR3 spans 12 residues. V lost 6 bases, J lost 2 bases, and 8 bases lay in between. This CDR3 reads CASRFWAYEQYV. In DNA, the CDR3 is TGTGCCAGCAGATTTTGGGCCTACGAGCAGTACGTC.

The sample holds a few counts of this clonotype. The genes are TRBV19 and TRBJ1-1, with 11 bases identical to TRBD1. V was pared by 6 bases and J by 5 bases, with 8 bases of the junction left unmatched. CDR3 size: 15 residues. From germline, CDR1 is LNHDA and CDR2 SQIVND (reference sequence). The CDR3 DNA reads TGTGCCAGTAGAACACCGGGACAGGGGGAAACTGAAGCTTTCTTT. Residues: CASRTPGQGETEAFF.

In its sample, this clonotype was seen many times. This chain uses TRBV12-3 or TRBV12-4 with TRBJ1-2; 7 bases match TRBD1. This CDR3 is 16 amino acids long. Trimming removed 5 bases from V and 6 bases from J; junction bases left unmatched: 15. As DNA, the CDR3 is TGTGCCAGCAGTAGGCGGACAGGAGCCTTTTTGGATGGCTACACCTTC. Protein sequence: CASSRRTGAFLDGYTF.